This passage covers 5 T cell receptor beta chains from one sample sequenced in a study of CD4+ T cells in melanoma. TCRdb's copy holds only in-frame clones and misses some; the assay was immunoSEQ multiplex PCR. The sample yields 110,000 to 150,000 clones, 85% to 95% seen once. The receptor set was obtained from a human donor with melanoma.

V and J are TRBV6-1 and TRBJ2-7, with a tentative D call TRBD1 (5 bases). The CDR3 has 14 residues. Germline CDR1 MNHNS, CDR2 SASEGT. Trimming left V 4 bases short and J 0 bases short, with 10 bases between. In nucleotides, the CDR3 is TGTGCCAGCAGTGTCAGACAGTTCTCCTACGAGCAGTACTTC. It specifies CASSVRQFSYEQYF.

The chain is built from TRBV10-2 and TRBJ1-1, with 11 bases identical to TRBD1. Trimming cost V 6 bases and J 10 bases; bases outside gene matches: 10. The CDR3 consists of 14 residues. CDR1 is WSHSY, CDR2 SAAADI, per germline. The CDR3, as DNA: TGCGCCAGCAGCCCAGGGACAGGGGGGAAGGGAGCTTTCTTT. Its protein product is CASSPGTGGKGAFF.

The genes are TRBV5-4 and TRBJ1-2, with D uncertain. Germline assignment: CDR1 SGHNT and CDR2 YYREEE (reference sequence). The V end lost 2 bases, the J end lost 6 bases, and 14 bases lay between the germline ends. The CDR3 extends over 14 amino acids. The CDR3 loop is CASSFLGSGHGYTF. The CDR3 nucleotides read TGTGCCAGCAGCTTTTTGGGATCCGGGCATGGCTACACCTTC.

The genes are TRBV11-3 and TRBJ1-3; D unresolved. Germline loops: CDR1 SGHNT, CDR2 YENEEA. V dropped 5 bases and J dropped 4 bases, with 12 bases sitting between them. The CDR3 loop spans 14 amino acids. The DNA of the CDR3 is TGTGCCAGCAGCGAGGGAATCTGGGGAAACACCATATATTTT. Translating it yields CASSEGIWGNTIYF.

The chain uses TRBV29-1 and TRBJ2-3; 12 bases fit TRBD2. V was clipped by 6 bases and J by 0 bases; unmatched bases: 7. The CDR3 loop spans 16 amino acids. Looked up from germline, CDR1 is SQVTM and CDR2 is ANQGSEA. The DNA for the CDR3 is TGCAGCGTCGACGGACTAGCGGGACGTAGCACAGATACGCAGTATTTT. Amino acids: CSVDGLAGRSTDTQYF.